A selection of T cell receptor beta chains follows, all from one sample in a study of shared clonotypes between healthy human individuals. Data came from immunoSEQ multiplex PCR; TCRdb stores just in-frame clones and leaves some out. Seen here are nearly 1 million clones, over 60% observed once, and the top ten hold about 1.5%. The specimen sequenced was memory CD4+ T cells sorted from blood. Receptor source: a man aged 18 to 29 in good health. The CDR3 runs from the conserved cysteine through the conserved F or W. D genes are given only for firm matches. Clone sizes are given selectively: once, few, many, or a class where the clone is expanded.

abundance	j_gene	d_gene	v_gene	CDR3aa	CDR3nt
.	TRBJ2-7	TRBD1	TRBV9	CASSVGQGAAYEQYF	TGTGCCAGCAGCGTCGGACAGGGGGCGGCCTACGAGCAGTACTTC
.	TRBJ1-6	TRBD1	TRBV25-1	CASSGWDRGVDNSPLHF	TGTGCCAGCAGTGGCTGGGACAGGGGTGTCGATAATTCACCCCTCCACTTT
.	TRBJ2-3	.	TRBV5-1	CASSTDRITDTQYF	TGCGCCAGCAGCACAGACAGAATCACAGATACGCAGTATTTT
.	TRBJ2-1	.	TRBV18	CASSPPQGNDEQFF	TGTGCCAGCTCACCACCCCAGGGCAACGATGAGCAGTTCTTC
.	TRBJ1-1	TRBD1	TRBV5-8	CASSLLSTGTNTEAFF	TGTGCCAGCAGCTTGTTGTCGACAGGGACGAACACTGAAGCTTTCTTT
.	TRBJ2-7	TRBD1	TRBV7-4	CASSLGTGGDVYEQYF	TGTGCCAGCAGCTTAGGAACAGGGGGAGATGTCTACGAGCAGTACTTC
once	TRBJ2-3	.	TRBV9	CASSGGIQGTDTQYF	TGTGCCAGCAGCGGAGGGATTCAGGGAACAGATACGCAGTATTTT
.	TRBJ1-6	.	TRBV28	CASSLGSADSPLHF	TGTGCCAGCAGTTTAGGTTCCGCAGATTCACCCCTCCACTTT
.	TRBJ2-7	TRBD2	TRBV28	CASRGRGSDEQYF	TGTGCCAGCAGAGGGAGGGGTAGTGACGAGCAGTACTTC
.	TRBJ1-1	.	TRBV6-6	CASSRRTVNTEAFF	TGTGCCAGCAGTCGGCGGACGGTGAACACTGAAGCTTTCTTT
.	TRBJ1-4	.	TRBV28	CASRTGLWEKLFF	TGTGCCAGCAGAACAGGGTTGTGGGAAAAACTGTTTTTT
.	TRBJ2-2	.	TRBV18	CASSYSPGDTGELFF	TGTGCCAGCTCCTATTCACCAGGAGACACCGGGGAGCTGTTTTTT
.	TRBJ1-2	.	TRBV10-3	CAISRQIYGYTF	TGTGCCATCAGTCGACAGATCTATGGCTACACCTTC
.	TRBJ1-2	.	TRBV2	CASSVGVNYGYTF	TGTGCCAGCAGTGTCGGAGTTAACTATGGCTACACCTTC
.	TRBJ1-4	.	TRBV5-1	CASSPLGGTTNEKLFF	TGCGCCAGCAGCCCCTTGGGAGGGACAACTAATGAAAAACTGTTTTTT
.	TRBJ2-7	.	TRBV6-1	CASSDPGRTYEQYF	TGTGCCAGCAGTGACCCGGGACGGACCTACGAGCAGTACTTC
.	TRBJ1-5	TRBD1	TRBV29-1	CSFRGGNQPQHF	TGCAGCTTCAGGGGGGGCAATCAGCCCCAGCATTTT
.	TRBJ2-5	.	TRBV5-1	CASSQAGERETQYF	TGCGCCAGCAGCCAAGCAGGGGAGAGGGAGACCCAGTACTTC
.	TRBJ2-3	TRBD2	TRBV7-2	CASSQDASGGLTDTQYF	TGTGCCAGCAGCCAAGATGCTAGCGGGGGCCTCACAGATACGCAGTATTTT
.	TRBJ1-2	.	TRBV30	CAWRAGIDGYTF	TGTGCCTGGAGGGCCGGGATCGATGGCTACACCTTC
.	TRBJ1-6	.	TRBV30	CAWSVGAGSSYNSPLHF	TGTGCCTGGAGTGTAGGGGCAGGGAGCTCCTATAATTCACCCCTCCACTTT
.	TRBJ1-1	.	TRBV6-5	CASTIGRGNTEAFF	TGTGCCAGCACCATAGGCCGGGGGAACACTGAAGCTTTCTTT
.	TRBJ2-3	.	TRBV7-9	CASSLDTEGTDTQYF	TGTGCCAGCAGCTTAGATACAGAGGGTACAGATACGCAGTATTTT
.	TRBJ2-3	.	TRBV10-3	CAISGHTGTDTQYF	TGTGCCATCAGTGGACATACGGGCACAGATACGCAGTATTTT
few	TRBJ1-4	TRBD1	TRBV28	CASSLQQGWEKLFF	TGTGCCAGCAGTCTCCAACAGGGGTGGGAAAAACTGTTTTTT
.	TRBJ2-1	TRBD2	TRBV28	CASIATGTSKGGEQFF	TGTGCCAGCATCGCCACCGGGACTAGCAAGGGGGGTGAGCAGTTCTTC
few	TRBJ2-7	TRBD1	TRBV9	CASSSSGTGHYEQYF	TGTGCCAGCAGCTCTTCTGGGACAGGACACTACGAGCAGTACTTC
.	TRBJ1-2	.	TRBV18	CASSPAEGGGYGYTF	TGTGCCAGCTCACCGGCGGAAGGGGGGGGCTATGGCTACACCTTC
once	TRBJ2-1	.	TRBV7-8	CASSPHDSGPTIVQFF	TGTGCCAGCAGCCCCCACGACAGCGGCCCAACAATCGTGCAGTTCTTC
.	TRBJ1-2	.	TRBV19	CASSPGERAYGYTF	TGTGCCAGTAGTCCAGGGGAGCGTGCCTATGGCTACACCTTC
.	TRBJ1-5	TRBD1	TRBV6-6	CASSPGQGTQPQHF	TGTGCCAGCAGCCCGGGACAGGGGACTCAGCCCCAGCATTTT